The table lists the clone carrying this T cell receptor (beta chain) with a few counts. The data originate from a study of blood T cell repertoires in COVID-19. Across the whole study: The United States, Italy and Spain provided the acute and convalescent COVID-19 samples. PBMCs, B-cell-depleted T cells, or T cells were the source of the cDNA or gDNA that made up the material.

V was trimmed by 3 bases and J by 5 bases, leaving 14 bases between them. This CDR3 region has 14 residues. CDR1 MNHEY and CDR2 SMNVEV come from the germline V gene (reference sequence). In the original processing: Amplifying reference gene primers gave estimates of nucleated cell counts. The assay was immunoSEQ multiplex PCR, and TCRdb's table has in-frame clones only and misses some. V and J calls and clone size come straight from that table; D and trimming were deduced from the DNA. Altogether 63,000 or so clones are present, roughly 80% being singletons, with the ten largest covering about 16%. The chain carries TRBV27 and TRBJ2-7; tentatively, D is TRBD1 (6 bases). Sequencing was done on a sample of peripheral blood. This TCR derives from a man at least 80 years old with active COVID-19. CDR3 in amino acids: CASSFTGTTNEQYF. The CDR3 nucleotides read TGTGCCAGCAGTTTCACCGGGACAACTAACGAGCAGTACTTC.